These T cell receptor beta chains were read from a single sample in a study of CD8 T cells in ankylosing spondylitis. In TCRdb, the 5' RACE reads were re-called with MiXCR into one record per CDR3 protein. The profile shows approximately 400,000 distinct CDR3 sequences, roughly 26% of them singletons. The specimen was blood, either unsorted or a sorted T cell fraction (not recorded which). These receptors originate from a male donor with ankylosing spondylitis. CDR3s include the opening cysteine and the closing phenylalanine or tryptophan. D genes are given only for firm matches. Expanded clones are given a class, and other clones once, few, many or no size at all.

V	size	J	D	CDR3	DNA
TRBV6-1	-	TRBJ2-5	-	CASSKLAWETQYF	TGTGCCAGCAGTAAACTAGCATGGGAGACCCAGTACTTC
TRBV3-1	few	TRBJ1-2	-	CASSQDRGFNGYTF	TGTGCCAGCAGCCAAGATAGAGGGTTTAATGGCTACACCTTC
TRBV5-1	-	TRBJ2-7	-	CASRRTPDSYEQYF	TGCGCCAGCAGGAGGACACCTGACTCCTACGAGCAGTACTTC
TRBV6-5	few	TRBJ2-3	TRBD1	CASSYRTGDPDTQYF	TGTGCCAGCAGTTACCGGACAGGGGATCCAGATACGCAGTATTTT
TRBV24-1	-	TRBJ2-5	TRBD2	CATQAGGQETQYF	TGTGCCACGCAAGCGGGGGGCCAAGAGACCCAGTACTTC
TRBV5-1	-	TRBJ1-4	TRBD1	CASSFGQGSEKLFF	TGCGCCAGCAGTTTTGGACAGGGATCTGAAAAACTGTTTTTT
TRBV20-1	few	TRBJ2-5	-	CSARQQGQETQYF	TGCAGTGCTAGACAACAGGGTCAAGAGACCCAGTACTTC
TRBV5-1	-	TRBJ2-5	-	CASSLGLGSETQYF	TGCGCCAGCAGCTTGGGACTGGGTTCAGAGACCCAGTACTTC
TRBV9	-	TRBJ1-1	TRBD1	CASSPRGQGFTEAFF	TGTGCCAGCAGCCCCCGGGGACAGGGCTTCACTGAAGCTTTCTTT
TRBV3-1	-	TRBJ1-1	-	CASSQRGDPNTEAFF	TGTGCCAGCAGCCAAAGGGGAGATCCGAACACTGAAGCTTTCTTT
TRBV15	-	TRBJ2-2	-	CATSPGAADTGELFF	TGTGCCACCAGCCCTGGGGCGGCAGACACCGGGGAGCTGTTTTTT
TRBV5-1	-	TRBJ1-4	-	CASSLQGGSAEKLFF	TGCGCCAGCAGCTTGCAGGGAGGGTCGGCTGAAAAACTGTTTTTT
TRBV5-1	-	TRBJ2-5	-	CASSLEDETQYF	TGCGCCAGCAGTTTAGAGGACGAGACCCAGTACTTC
TRBV6-4	-	TRBJ2-2	-	CASSRYTGAGELFF	TGTGCCAGCAGCCGTTATACGGGAGCCGGGGAGCTGTTTTTT
TRBV12-3/TRBV12-4	few	TRBJ2-1	-	CASNTGIRRNEQFF	TGTGCCAGCAACACCGGGATCCGACGCAATGAGCAGTTCTTC
TRBV2	-	TRBJ2-2	-	CASSPSNTRAYTGELFF	TGTGCCAGCAGTCCTTCTAACACGAGGGCTTACACCGGGGAGCTGTTTTTT
TRBV5-1	-	TRBJ2-2	-	CASSFLSLEGTGELFF	TGCGCCAGCAGCTTCTTAAGTCTAGAAGGGACCGGGGAGCTGTTTTTT
TRBV6-1	-	TRBJ1-5	-	CASSAQGSNQPQHF	TGTGCCAGCAGTGCCCAGGGTTCGAATCAGCCCCAGCATTTT
TRBV3-1	-	TRBJ2-3	TRBD2	CASSLITSAGTDTQYF	TGTGCCAGCAGTTTGATTACTAGCGCAGGCACAGATACGCAGTATTTT
TRBV20-1	-	TRBJ2-7	-	CSARILAASSHEQYF	TGCAGTGCGCGCATCTTGGCAGCGAGTAGCCACGAGCAGTACTTC
TRBV4-2	few	TRBJ2-7	TRBD2	CASSLGSGTSSGYEQYF	TGTGCCAGCAGCCTCGGGTCCGGGACTAGTTCGGGCTACGAGCAGTACTTC
TRBV27	-	TRBJ1-5	TRBD1	CASSFDRASNQPQHF	TGTGCCAGCAGCTTCGACAGGGCTAGCAATCAGCCCCAGCATTTT
TRBV3-1	-	TRBJ2-7	TRBD2	CASSQGIAGEQYF	TGTGCCAGCAGCCAAGGTATAGCGGGGGAGCAGTACTTC
TRBV5-1	few	TRBJ2-3	-	CASRELPSSTDTQYF	TGCGCCAGCCGCGAGCTGCCATCTAGCACAGATACGCAGTATTTT
TRBV7-2	-	TRBJ1-4	-	CASSLRSFGEKLFF	TGTGCCAGCAGCCTCCGGTCTTTTGGGGAAAAACTGTTTTTT
TRBV20-1	few	TRBJ1-2	TRBD1	CSPDPDRGNYGYTF	TGCAGTCCCGACCCCGACAGGGGAAACTATGGCTACACCTTC